This TCR beta chain comes out of a study of blood T cell repertoires in COVID-19. Across the study: COVID-19 samples collected from the United States, Italy and Spain covered acute and convalescent phases. In each case, the material was cDNA or gDNA derived from T cells, B-cell-depleted T cells, or PBMCs.

This clone has only one observation. The sample carries other DNA sequences with the same CDR3. In the original workflow: By means of reference gene primer amplification, nucleated cell counts were estimated. Method: immunoSEQ multiplex PCR; TCRdb's copy keeps in-frame clones and lacks some. V, J and clone size reflect that table, while D and trimming were determined from the DNA. This repertoire shows 130,000 or so clones, about four fifths found once; its top ten account for 13%. The origin of this receptor is a human donor in a cohort sampled during active COVID-19. The sequencing sample was made of peripheral blood.

In DNA form, the CDR3 reads TGTGCCAGCTCACCACTAGCGGGGGGAGACAATGAGCAGTTCTTC. Protein sequence: CASSPLAGGDNEQFF. The chain carries TRBV18 and TRBJ2-1, with 10 nucleotides matching TRBD2. The V gene's germline CDR1 is KGHSH and CDR2 LQKENI. The ends lost 1 base at V and 5 bases at J; junction bases unmatched: 2. This CDR3 contains 15 residues. Full variable domain (missing parts from reference TRBV18 and TRBJ2-1): NAGVMQNPRHLVRRRGQEARLRCSPMKGHSHVYWYRQLPEEGLKFMVYLQKENIIDESGMPKERFSAEFPKEGPSILRIQQVVRGDSAAYFCASSPLAGGDNEQFFGPGTRLTVL.